Listed here are 16 T cell receptor beta chains from one sample, sequenced in a study of blood T cell repertoires in COVID-19. The repertoire was sequenced with immunoSEQ multiplex PCR; TCRdb's copy has only in-frame clones and lacks some. Counted here are 200,000 to 250,000 clones, 82% occurring once; the ten biggest clones make up roughly 3.2%. Material: peripheral blood. Every receptor here comes from a woman aged 18-29 years with acute or convalescent COVID-19.

This clone was counted once. V and J are TRBV13 and TRBJ2-5; 9 bases fit TRBD2. V lost 0 bases and J lost 2; bases outside the gene matches: 19. The CDR3 loop spans 21 amino acids. Germline V gene data show CDR1 as PRHDT and CDR2 as FYEKMQ (reference sequence). For the CDR3, the DNA is TGTGCCAGCAGCTTAGGCCGGGGGATATCTAGCGGGACGCCTGGGCAAGAGACCCAGTACTTC. Translating it yields CASSLGRGISSGTPGQETQYF.

The V gene is TRBV9, the J gene TRBJ2-1; a weak D match, TRBD1 (6 bases). The germline V gene has CDR1 SGDLS and CDR2 YYNGEE. V shed 5 bases and J shed 7 bases, with 19 bases lying between them. This CDR3 spans 15 amino acids. The CDR3 region has the DNA TGTGCCAGCAGTCGAGAGGGGGTCCTTGTAAATGAGCAGTTCTTC. Its protein product is CASSREGVLVNEQFF.

CDR3 coding DNA: TGTGCCAGCAGACTAGCGGGACGCACAGATACGCAGTATTTT. Its protein product is CASRLAGRTDTQYF. The V call is TRBV7-2, the J call TRBJ2-3, with 10 nucleotides matching TRBD2. Germline CDR1 SGHTA, CDR2 FQGNSA. The CDR3 contains 14 residues. V was clipped by 6 bases and J by 1 base; unmatched bases: 1.

The rearrangement links TRBV18 to TRBJ2-5; TRBD2 matches at 16 bases. In germline, CDR1 is KGHSH, CDR2 LQKENI. J gave up 5 bases and V 6 bases, and 12 bases lay outside the gene matches. This CDR3 comprises 18 residues. The CDR3 is CASSTGLAGGPTWETQYF. CDR3 DNA: TGTGCCAGCTCGACGGGACTAGCGGGAGGGCCGACCTGGGAGACCCAGTACTTC.

V usage is TRBV3-1 (or the pseudogene TRBV3-2) and J usage is TRBJ2-7; 10 positions agree with TRBD1. The trim removed 0 bases at V and 3 bases at J, leaving 5 bases unmatched. Germline CDR1 is LGHDT and CDR2 is YNNKEL (reference sequence). The CDR3 runs 16 residues. CDR3: CASSQEIGTGDYEQYF. As DNA, the CDR3 is TGTGCCAGCAGCCAAGAAATCGGGACAGGGGACTACGAGCAGTACTTC.

Comments on this clone: A read error may produce the germline difference seen at one junction end. V and J are TRBV3-1 (or the pseudogene TRBV3-2) and TRBJ2-7; 7 bases map to TRBD2. CDR1 and CDR2 from the germline V gene are LGHDT and YNNKEL (reference sequence). There are 13 residues in the CDR3. The CDR3 loop is CASSQEVGGGLLF. The CDR3 DNA reads TGTGCCAGCAGCCAAGAAGTGGGGGGGGGACTCCTCTTC.

This sequence joins TRBV28 and TRBJ1-4, with D possibly TRBD1 on 5 matching bases. With 6 bases removed from V and 4 bases from J, the gap between germline ends came to 12 bases. Per germline, CDR1 MDHEN and CDR2 SYDVKM. This CDR3 comprises 14 residues. CDR3 in DNA: TGTGCCAGCAGAATAGGGGCTCTTAATGAAAAACTGTTTTTT. As protein: CASRIGALNEKLFF.

Worth noting for this clone: One base away lies a much larger clone, so this may be a sequencing read error. The gene calls are TRBV5-1 and TRBJ1-5, with 11 nucleotides matching TRBD1. J was trimmed by 7 bases and V by 4 bases; bases with no gene match: 4. CDR1 is SGHRS and CDR2 is YFSETQ in the germline V gene. The CDR3 runs 14 residues. Written as DNA, the CDR3 is TGCGCCAGCAGCCAAGGGACAGGGGGACAGCCCCAGCATTTT. Translated: CASSQGTGGQPQHF.

The chain uses TRBV7-9 and TRBJ2-6; D unresolved. This CDR3 contains 13 residues. The germline V and J ends were trimmed by 11 bases and 4 bases, with 12 bases remaining between them. Germline assignment: CDR1 SEHNR and CDR2 FQNEAQ (reference sequence). CDR3 DNA sequence: TGTGCCGGGCAGATGGCCGGGGCCAACGTCCTGACTTTC. It specifies CAGQMAGANVLTF.

For the CDR3, the DNA is TGTGCCAGCAGCGCGACGTCCGGGAGTGGAGGGGAGCTGTTTTTT. Translating it yields CASSATSGSGGELFF. V is TRBV7-2 and J is TRBJ2-2; D is possibly TRBD2 (6 bases). V lost 5 bases and J 8 bases, leaving 18 bases between the germline ends. The CDR3 runs to 15 residues. CDR1 and CDR2 from the germline V gene are SGHTA and FQGNSA. Based on the CDR3 plus reference TRBV7-2 and TRBJ2-2, the full variable domain is GAGVSQSPSNKVTEKGKDVELRCDPISGHTALYWYRQSLGQGLEFLIYFQGNSAPDKSGLPSDRFSAERTGGSVSTLTIQRTQQEDSAVYLCASSATSGSGGELFFGEGSRLTVL.

V is TRBV5-6 and J is TRBJ2-3, with 12 positions matching TRBD1. CDR1 is SGHDT, CDR2 YYEEEE, per germline. Unmatched junction bases numbered 6, after V lost 0 bases and J lost 4 bases. CDR3 length equals 17 residues. Here the CDR3 DNA reads TGTGCCAGCAGCTTGGCCCCGGGACAGGGGGCATCAGATACGCAGTATTTT. As protein: CASSLAPGQGASDTQYF. Full variable domain (outside the CDR3, taken from reference TRBV5-6 and TRBJ2-3): DAGVTQSPTHLIKTRGQQVTLRCSPKSGHDTVSWYQQALGQGPQFIFQYYEEEERQRGNFPDRFSGHQFPNYSSELNVNALLLGDSALYLCASSLAPGQGASDTQYFGPGTRLTVL.

The chain carries TRBV2 and TRBJ2-3, with 9 positions matching TRBD1. Germline CDR1 is SNHLY and CDR2 is FYNNEI. CDR3 length: 17 amino acids. The J segment lost 5 bases and the V segment lost 6 bases, leaving 15 bases of the junction unmatched. CDR3 amino acids: CASSSMGRQGDKDTQYF. CDR3 nucleotide sequence: TGTGCCAGCAGCTCTATGGGTAGACAGGGGGACAAAGATACGCAGTATTTT.

The V gene is TRBV5-4, the J gene TRBJ2-7; 10 nucleotides align to TRBD2. V trimming: 5 bases; J trimming: 6 bases; junction bases outside the gene matches: 14. CDR1 is SGHNT and CDR2 is YYREEE in the germline V gene (reference sequence). The CDR3 sequence is 16 residues long. The CDR3 here is CASRNSPGTSASEQYF. Here the CDR3 DNA reads TGTGCCAGCAGAAATTCTCCCGGGACTAGCGCCTCCGAGCAGTACTTC.

The chain employs TRBV2 and TRBJ2-7, with 9 bases identical to TRBD2. V gave up 3 bases and J gave up 1 base; unmatched junction bases: 13. Germline V gene sequence: CDR1 SNHLY, CDR2 FYNNEI. This CDR3 comprises 18 residues. The CDR3 loop is CASSDRGGSGRGSYEQYF. CDR3 nucleotide sequence: TGTGCCAGCAGTGATCGGGGAGGTAGCGGGAGAGGATCCTACGAGCAGTACTTC.

This chain uses TRBV6-5 with TRBJ1-3; maybe TRBD1 (5 bases). Germline CDR1 and CDR2: MNHEY and SVGAGI. V lost 2 bases to trimming and J lost 0 bases, with 11 bases between them. The CDR3 has 16 residues. The CDR3 loop is CASSYASGHSGNTIYF. The CDR3 DNA is TGTGCCAGCAGTTACGCCAGTGGACACTCTGGAAACACCATATATTTT.

The rearrangement uses TRBV7-8 and TRBJ2-3; TRBD2 matches 7 bases. The CDR3 covers 13 residues. Germline V gene data show CDR1 as SGHVS and CDR2 as FQNEAQ. Trimming cost V 3 bases and J 6 bases; bases outside gene matches: 3. The CDR3 region has the DNA TGTGCCAGCAGCTTTTCGCGGGAGGATACGCAGTATTTT. Translating it yields CASSFSREDTQYF.